The TCR beta chain under discussion was sequenced for a study of cytomegalovirus exposure and HLA in healthy donors. CDR1 SGHDT and CDR2 YYEEEE come from the germline V gene. The germline V and J ends were trimmed by 4 bases and 3 bases, with 13 bases remaining between them. The CDR3 has 14 amino acids. PCR amplification relied on 60 Vbeta primers (plus 13 Jbeta primers). Repertoires were generated with immunoSEQ multiplex PCR, while TCRdb's copy carries only in-frame clones and drops some. The sample includes roughly 160,000 clones, approximately 84% of them seen just once. The TCR was taken from a woman in her forties or fifties in good health and CMV-seropositive. Sequencing was carried out using PBMCs. The chain is built from TRBV5-6 and TRBJ1-2; D perhaps matches TRBD1 (6 bases). The CDR3 region has the DNA TGTGCCAGCAGCGGTATTGGACAGTACTATGGCTACACCTTC. Protein product: CASSGIGQYYGYTF.